This T cell receptor (beta chain) was captured in a study of blood T cells in healthy people across ages. This clonotype was counted only a few times. Its antigen remains unidentified. Broader study findings: Roughly linearly, TCR beta diversity per million T cells fell as age increased.

This CDR3 region has 16 residues. From germline, CDR1 is SGHRS and CDR2 YFSETQ. The V and J ends lost 4 bases and 0 bases, in that order; junction bases with no gene match: 5. Sample-barcoded 5' priming and a J-beta primer mix drove a second PCR of roughly 7 to 11 cycles. TCRdb independently ran MiXCR on the 5' RACE reads; one entry per CDR3 protein. The table shows fewer than 2,000,000 distinct CDR3 sequences, with about two fifths occurring only once. This receptor was identified in a human donor in good health. The sample consisted of blood. J is TRBJ1-5 and V is TRBV5-1, with TRBD1 matching over 9 bases. CDR3 sequence (DNA): TGCGCCAGCAGCCCAGGGACAGGGAATAGCAATCAGCCCCAGCATTTT. It translates to CASSPGTGNSNQPQHF.